This TCR beta chain comes out of a study of cytomegalovirus exposure and HLA in healthy donors. Primers included in the PCR were 60 Vbeta and 13 Jbeta primers. Libraries were prepared by immunoSEQ multiplex PCR; TCRdb keeps only in-frame clonotypes and omits some of them. The table includes some 180,000 clones, roughly 87% detected once. The length of the CDR3 is 15 residues. Per the germline V gene, CDR1 is MNHEY and CDR2 is SMNVEV (reference sequence). Deletions cut 6 bases from V and 4 bases from J, with 19 bases between. The sample consisted of PBMCs. The chain carries TRBV27 and TRBJ2-7; D perhaps matches TRBD2 (7 bases). This clonotype originated in a man in his forties in good health and CMV-seronegative. The DNA for the CDR3 is TGTGCCAGCAGCCTATCAGCGGGACAAATTTACGAGCAGTACTTC. This gives the protein CASSLSAGQIYEQYF.